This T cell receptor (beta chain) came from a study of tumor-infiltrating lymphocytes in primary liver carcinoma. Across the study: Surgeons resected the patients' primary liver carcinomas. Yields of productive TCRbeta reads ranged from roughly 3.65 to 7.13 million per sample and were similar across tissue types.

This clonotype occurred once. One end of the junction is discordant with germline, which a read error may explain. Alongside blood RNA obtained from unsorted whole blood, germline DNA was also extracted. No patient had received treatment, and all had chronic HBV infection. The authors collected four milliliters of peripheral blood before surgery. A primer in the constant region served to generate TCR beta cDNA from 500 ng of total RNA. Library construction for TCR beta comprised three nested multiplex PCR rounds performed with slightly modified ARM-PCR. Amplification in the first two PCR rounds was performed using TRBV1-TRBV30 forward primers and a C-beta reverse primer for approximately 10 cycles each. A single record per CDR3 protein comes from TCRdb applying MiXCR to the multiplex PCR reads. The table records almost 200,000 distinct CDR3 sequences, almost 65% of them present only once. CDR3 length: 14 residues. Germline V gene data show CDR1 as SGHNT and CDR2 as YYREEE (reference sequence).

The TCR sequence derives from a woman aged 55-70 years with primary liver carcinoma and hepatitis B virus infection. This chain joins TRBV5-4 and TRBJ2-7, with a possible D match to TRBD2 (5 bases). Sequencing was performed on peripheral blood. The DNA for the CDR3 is TGTGCCAGCAGCTTGGGTCTAGAGGGCTACAAGCAGTACTTC. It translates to CASSLGLEGYKQYF.